Listed here are 16 T cell receptor beta chains from one sample, sequenced in a study of metastatic and nonmetastatic thyroid tumors. Treatment of any kind had been given to no patient before thyroid surgery. TCRdb reanalyzed the PCR reads via MiXCR. The sample consists of about 59,000 clones, roughly 30% of them appearing once. Sequencing was performed on blood. The origin of the receptors is a female donor with papillary thyroid cancer or a benign thyroid nodule (not recorded which). Some clones in this sample may be carry-over from other donors' samples.

The rearrangement joins TRBV20-1 to TRBJ1-1; D not certain. The germline V gene has CDR1 DFQATT and CDR2 SNEGSKA (reference sequence). V shed 5 bases and J shed 1 base, with 8 bases lying between them. The CDR3 covers 12 residues. CDR3 sequence (DNA): TGCAGTGCTCCCCGACAGAACACTGAAGCTTTCTTT. Residues: CSAPRQNTEAFF.

This clone was seen ten or more times. The chain recombines TRBV12-3 or TRBV12-4 with TRBJ2-5; 7 nucleotides align to TRBD1. V was clipped by 6 bases and J by 4 bases; unmatched bases: 11. The CDR3 runs to 15 residues. The CDR3: CASSPGEGGRETQYF. The CDR3 nucleotides read TGTGCCAGCAGCCCGGGTGAAGGGGGCCGAGAGACCCAGTACTTC.

This clone was seen only once. The V and J genes are TRBV2 and TRBJ2-7, with a tentative D call TRBD2 (7 bases). Trimming removed 5 bases from V and 1 base from J, with 9 bases in between. In germline, CDR1 is SNHLY, CDR2 FYNNEI. This CDR3 spans 13 amino acids. CDR3 protein: CASSKGGSYEQYF. The CDR3, as DNA: TGTGCCAGCAGTAAGGGGGGGTCCTACGAGCAGTACTTC.

V usage is TRBV5-3 and J usage is TRBJ2-7, with TRBD2 identical over 7 bases. TRBV5-3 is labeled an ORF, and its function is uncertain. J gave up 2 bases and V 9 bases, and 11 bases lay outside the gene matches. CDR3 length: 14 residues. The DNA of the CDR3 is TGTGCCACCAAGCTGTGGGGGACTACCTACGAGCAGTACTTC. It specifies CATKLWGTTYEQYF.

This chain uses TRBV15 with TRBJ2-2; TRBD2 matches at 9 bases. CDR1 is LNHNV and CDR2 is YYDKDF in the germline V gene (reference sequence). V shed 2 bases and J 3 bases; nucleotides not matched to a gene: 4. This CDR3 contains 16 residues. The CDR3 nucleotides are TGTGCCACCAGCAGACATAGCGGGAGAGACACCGGGGAGCTGTTTTTT. Residues: CATSRHSGRDTGELFF.

This clone showed up many times. DNA for the CDR3: TGCGCCAGCAGCTTGAGCCCAGTCCGCGGAATCGATACGCAGTATTTT. Amino acid sequence: CASSLSPVRGIDTQYF. This chain connects TRBV5-1 to TRBJ2-3; no reliable D call. The CDR3 length is 16 residues. V lost 1 base, J lost 6 bases, and 18 bases lay in between. Germline V gene data show CDR1 as SGHRS and CDR2 as YFSETQ.

The chain has TRBV19 and TRBJ2-1; 9 bases fit TRBD1. The CDR3 consists of 17 residues. CDR1 and CDR2 (germline): LNHDA, SQIVND (reference sequence). Trimming cost V 0 bases and J 3 bases; bases outside gene matches: 6. The CDR3 is CASSIEWTGAHYNEQFF. CDR3 nucleotide sequence: TGTGCCAGTAGTATAGAGTGGACAGGGGCTCACTACAATGAGCAGTTCTTC.

The rearrangement links TRBV20-1 to TRBJ2-1; D assignment may be TRBD1 or TRBD2 (6 bases each). Germline CDR1 and CDR2: DFQATT and SNEGSKA (reference sequence). The V end lost 6 bases, the J end lost 7 bases, and 19 bases lay between the germline ends. The CDR3 runs 14 residues. CDR3 sequence: CSATEGGEGNEQFF. CDR3 coding DNA: TGCAGTGCCACTGAGGGGGGAGAAGGGAATGAGCAGTTCTTC.

The CDR3 here is CASSHGLSSTDTQYF. CDR3 nucleotides: TGCGCCAGCAGCCATGGACTCTCTAGCACAGATACGCAGTATTTT. The V and J genes are TRBV5-1 and TRBJ2-3; TRBD2 might be the D (5 bases). This CDR3 comprises 15 residues. Between the trimmed V and J ends, which lost 4 bases and 0 bases, there was a span of 12 bases. Germline CDR1 and CDR2: SGHRS and YFSETQ.

CDR3 amino acids: CASSFLARLGVHF. The CDR3 region has the DNA TGTGCCAGCAGTTTTTTGGCGCGCCTAGGCGTCCACTTT. The chain links TRBV28 to TRBJ1-6; no reliable D call. The CDR3 extends over 13 amino acids. V dropped 3 bases and J dropped 17 bases, with 17 bases sitting between them. Germline CDR1 MDHEN, CDR2 SYDVKM.

V usage is TRBV11-2 and J usage is TRBJ2-7; the D call may be TRBD1 or TRBD2 (5 bases each). V lost 1 base and J 5 bases, leaving 12 bases between the germline ends. The CDR3 extends over 14 amino acids. Germline loops: CDR1 SGHAT, CDR2 FQNNGV. CDR3 in DNA: TGTGCCAGCAGCTTAGTAGGCAGGGAGAACGAGCAGTACTTC. It codes for CASSLVGRENEQYF. Full variable domain (missing parts from reference TRBV11-2 and TRBJ2-7): EAGVAQSPRYKIIEKRQSVAFWCNPISGHATLYWYQQILGQGPKLLIQFQNNGVVDDSQLPKDRFSAERLKGVDSTLKIQPAKLEDSAVYLCASSLVGRENEQYFGPGTRLTVT.

This chain uses TRBV10-2 with TRBJ2-1, with 16 bases that match TRBD2. CDR3 length: 15 amino acids. The ends lost 5 bases at V and 15 bases at J; junction bases unmatched: 10. Germline V gene lookup returns CDR1 WSHSY and CDR2 SAAADI. The DNA of the CDR3 is TGCGCCAGCAGTTTCGGGACTAGCGGGAGGGAGGCGGCGTTCTTC. Amino acids: CASSFGTSGREAAFF.

This clone has a handful of counts. The V and J genes are TRBV5-1 and TRBJ1-1, with TRBD1 matching over 9 bases. Germline CDR1 reads SGHRS; CDR2 reads YFSETQ. V lost 3 bases, J lost 8 bases, and 11 bases stayed unmatched. This CDR3 comprises 15 residues. CDR3 in DNA: TGCGCCAGCAGCTCAGGGACAGGGAGTTCCCTAGAAGCTTTCTTT. Its protein is CASSSGTGSSLEAFF.

The chain has TRBV12-3 or TRBV12-4 and TRBJ2-7, with D possibly matching TRBD2 (6 bases). This CDR3 has 15 residues. V was clipped by 6 bases and J by 0 bases, with 15 bases between them. The CDR3 sequence is CASSPPGRSSYEQYF. In DNA, the CDR3 is TGTGCCAGCAGCCCCCCCGGGAGAAGCTCCTACGAGCAGTACTTC.

The V and J genes are TRBV30 and TRBJ1-4; the D is unclear. Trimming took off 0 bases at V and 7 bases at J, with 15 bases between the two ends. The CDR3 runs 15 residues. CDR1 and CDR2 (germline): GTSNPN, SVGIG (reference sequence). DNA for the CDR3: TGTGCCTGGAGTGTAGTAAGAGGGCCGTCTGAAAAACTGTTTTTT. This codes for CAWSVVRGPSEKLFF.

Worth noting for this clone: The same CDR3 is also encoded by other DNA sequences in this sample. The rearrangement uses TRBV6-1 and TRBJ2-7; D is uncertain. Trimming removed 4 bases at V and 1 base at J, with 17 bases between. The CDR3 runs 16 residues. Germline V gene data show CDR1 as MNHNS and CDR2 as SASEGT. The CDR3 DNA follows: TGTGCCAGCAGTGCCGAAGGTGGAGTAATATCCTACGAGCAGTACTTC. Translating it yields CASSAEGGVISYEQYF.